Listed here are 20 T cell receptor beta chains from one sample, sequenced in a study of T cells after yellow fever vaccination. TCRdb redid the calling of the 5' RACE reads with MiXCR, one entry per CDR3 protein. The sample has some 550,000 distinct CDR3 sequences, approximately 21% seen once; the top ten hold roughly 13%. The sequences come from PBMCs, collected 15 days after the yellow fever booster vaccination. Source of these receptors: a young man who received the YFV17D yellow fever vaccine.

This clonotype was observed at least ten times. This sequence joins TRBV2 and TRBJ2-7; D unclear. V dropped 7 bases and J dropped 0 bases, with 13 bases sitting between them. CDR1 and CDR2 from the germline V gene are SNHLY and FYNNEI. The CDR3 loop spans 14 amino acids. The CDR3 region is CASTPDPHSYEQYF. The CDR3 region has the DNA TGTGCCAGCACACCAGACCCCCACTCCTACGAGCAGTACTTC.

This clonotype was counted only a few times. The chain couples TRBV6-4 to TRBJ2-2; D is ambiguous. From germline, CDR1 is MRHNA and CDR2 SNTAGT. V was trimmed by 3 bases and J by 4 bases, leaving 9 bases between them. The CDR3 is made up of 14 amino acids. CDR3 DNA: TGTGCCAGCAGTGAGGCGAGATTCACCGGGGAGCTGTTTTTT. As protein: CASSEARFTGELFF.

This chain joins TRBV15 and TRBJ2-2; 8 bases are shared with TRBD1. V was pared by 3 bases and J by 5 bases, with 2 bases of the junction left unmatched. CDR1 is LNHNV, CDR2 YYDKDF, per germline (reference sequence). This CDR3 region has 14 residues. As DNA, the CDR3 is TGTGCCACCAGCAGGGACAGGGAAACCGGGGAGCTGTTTTTT. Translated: CATSRDRETGELFF.

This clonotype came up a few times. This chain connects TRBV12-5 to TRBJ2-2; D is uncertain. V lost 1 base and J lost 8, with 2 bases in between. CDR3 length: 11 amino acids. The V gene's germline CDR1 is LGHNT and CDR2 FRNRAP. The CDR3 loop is CASGLGGELFF. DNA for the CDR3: TGTGCTAGTGGTTTGGGGGGGGAGCTGTTTTTT.

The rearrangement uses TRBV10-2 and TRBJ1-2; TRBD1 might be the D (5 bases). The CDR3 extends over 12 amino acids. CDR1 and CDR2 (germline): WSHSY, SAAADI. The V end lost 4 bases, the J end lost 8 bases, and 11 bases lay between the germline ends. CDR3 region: CASSGGGGGYTF. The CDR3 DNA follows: TGCGCCAGCAGTGGGGGGGGTGGCGGCTACACCTTC.

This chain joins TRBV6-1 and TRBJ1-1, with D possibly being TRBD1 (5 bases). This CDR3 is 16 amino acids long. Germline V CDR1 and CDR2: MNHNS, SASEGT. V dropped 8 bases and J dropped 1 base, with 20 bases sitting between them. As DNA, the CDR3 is TGTGCCAGCGGGGGTTCCCGAGGCAGCAGGAACACTGAAGCTTTCTTT. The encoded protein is CASGGSRGSRNTEAFF.

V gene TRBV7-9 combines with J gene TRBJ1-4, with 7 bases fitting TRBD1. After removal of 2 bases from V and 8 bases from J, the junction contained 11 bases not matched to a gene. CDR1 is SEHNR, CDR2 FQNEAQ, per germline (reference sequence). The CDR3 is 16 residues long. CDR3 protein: CASSLNPVTGKEKLFF. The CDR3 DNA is TGTGCCAGCAGCTTAAATCCCGTGACAGGGAAAGAAAAACTGTTTTTT.

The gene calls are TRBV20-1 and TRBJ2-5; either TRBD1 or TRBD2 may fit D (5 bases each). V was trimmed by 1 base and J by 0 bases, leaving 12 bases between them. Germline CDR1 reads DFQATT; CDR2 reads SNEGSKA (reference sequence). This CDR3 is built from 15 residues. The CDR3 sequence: CSARAGGTDQETQYF. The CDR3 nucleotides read TGCAGTGCTAGAGCGGGTGGGACCGACCAAGAGACCCAGTACTTC.

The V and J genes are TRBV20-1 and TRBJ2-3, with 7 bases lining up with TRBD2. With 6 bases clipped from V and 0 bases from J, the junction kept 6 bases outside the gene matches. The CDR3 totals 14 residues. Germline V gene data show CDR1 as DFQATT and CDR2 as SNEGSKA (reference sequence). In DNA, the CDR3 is TGCAGTGCACATACTAGCGCGAGCACAGATACGCAGTATTTT. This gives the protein CSAHTSASTDTQYF.

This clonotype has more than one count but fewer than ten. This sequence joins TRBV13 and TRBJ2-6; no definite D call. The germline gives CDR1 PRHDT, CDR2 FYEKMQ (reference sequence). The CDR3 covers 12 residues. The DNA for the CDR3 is TGTCGTTCCTGCTCTGGGGCCAACGTCCTGACTTTC. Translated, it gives CRSCSGANVLTF.

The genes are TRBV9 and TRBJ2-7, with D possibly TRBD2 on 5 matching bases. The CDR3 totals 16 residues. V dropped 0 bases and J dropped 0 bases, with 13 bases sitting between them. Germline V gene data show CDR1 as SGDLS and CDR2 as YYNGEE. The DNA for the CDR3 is TGTGCCAGCAGCGTAGGGGGAGCTAGTGGCTCCTACGAGCAGTACTTC. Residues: CASSVGGASGSYEQYF.

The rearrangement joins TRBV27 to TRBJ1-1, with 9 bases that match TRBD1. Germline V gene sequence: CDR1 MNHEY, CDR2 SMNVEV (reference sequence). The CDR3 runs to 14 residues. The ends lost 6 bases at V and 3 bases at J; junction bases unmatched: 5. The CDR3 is CASRVQGAYTEAFF. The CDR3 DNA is TGTGCCAGCAGAGTACAGGGGGCATACACTGAAGCTTTCTTT.

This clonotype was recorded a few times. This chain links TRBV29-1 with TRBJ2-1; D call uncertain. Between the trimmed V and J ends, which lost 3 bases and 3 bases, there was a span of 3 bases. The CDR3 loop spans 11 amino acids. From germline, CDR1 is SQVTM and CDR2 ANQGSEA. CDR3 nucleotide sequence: TGCAGCGTTGAGGACTACAATGAGCAGTTCTTC. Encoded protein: CSVEDYNEQFF.

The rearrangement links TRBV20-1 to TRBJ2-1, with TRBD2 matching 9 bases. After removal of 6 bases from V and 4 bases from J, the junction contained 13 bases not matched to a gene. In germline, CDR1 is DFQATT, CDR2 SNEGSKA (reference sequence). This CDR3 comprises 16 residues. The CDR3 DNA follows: TGCAGTGCCCGCGCCGGGGATAGCGGGGGTTACAATGAGCAGTTCTTC. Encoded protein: CSARAGDSGGYNEQFF.

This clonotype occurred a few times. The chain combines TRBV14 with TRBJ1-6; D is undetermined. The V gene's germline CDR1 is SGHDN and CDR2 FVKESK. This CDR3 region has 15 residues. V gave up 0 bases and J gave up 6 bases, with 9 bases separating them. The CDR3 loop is CASSQDGQANSPLHF. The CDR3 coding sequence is TGTGCCAGCAGCCAAGATGGCCAAGCTAATTCACCCCTCCACTTT.

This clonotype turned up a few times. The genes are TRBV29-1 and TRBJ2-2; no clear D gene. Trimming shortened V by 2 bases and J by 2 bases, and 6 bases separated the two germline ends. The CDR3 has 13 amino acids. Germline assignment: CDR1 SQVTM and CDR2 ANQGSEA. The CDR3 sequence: CSVEMDNTGELFF. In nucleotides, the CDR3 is TGCAGCGTTGAAATGGACAACACCGGGGAGCTGTTTTTT.

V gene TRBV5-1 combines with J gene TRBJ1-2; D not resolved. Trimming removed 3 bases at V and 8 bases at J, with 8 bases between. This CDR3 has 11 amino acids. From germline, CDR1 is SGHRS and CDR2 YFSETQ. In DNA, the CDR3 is TGCGCCAGCAGCTCCAACGGAGGCTACACCTTC. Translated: CASSSNGGYTF.

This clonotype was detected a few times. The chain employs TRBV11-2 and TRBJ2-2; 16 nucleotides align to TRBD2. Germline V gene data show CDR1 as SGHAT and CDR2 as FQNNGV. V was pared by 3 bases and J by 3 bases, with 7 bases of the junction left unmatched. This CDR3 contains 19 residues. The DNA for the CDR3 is TGTGCCAGCAGCTTTGGGACTAGCGGGAGGGAGGGCGACACCGGGGAGCTGTTTTTT. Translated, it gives CASSFGTSGREGDTGELFF. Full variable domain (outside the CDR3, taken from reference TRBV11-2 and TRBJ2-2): EAGVAQSPRYKIIEKRQSVAFWCNPISGHATLYWYQQILGQGPKLLIQFQNNGVVDDSQLPKDRFSAERLKGVDSTLKIQPAKLEDSAVYLCASSFGTSGREGDTGELFFGEGSRLTVL.

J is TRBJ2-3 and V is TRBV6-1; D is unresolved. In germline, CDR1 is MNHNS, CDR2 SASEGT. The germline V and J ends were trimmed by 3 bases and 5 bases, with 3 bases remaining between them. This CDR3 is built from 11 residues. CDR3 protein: CASSEEDTQYF. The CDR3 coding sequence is TGTGCCAGCAGTGAGGAAGATACGCAGTATTTT.

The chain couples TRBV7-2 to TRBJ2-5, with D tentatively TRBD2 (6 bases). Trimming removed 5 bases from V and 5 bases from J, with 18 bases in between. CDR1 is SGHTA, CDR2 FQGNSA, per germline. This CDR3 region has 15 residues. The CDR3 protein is CASSAGLISGETQYF. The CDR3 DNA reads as TGTGCCAGCAGCGCGGGACTCATTTCAGGGGAGACCCAGTACTTC.